The 10 T cell receptor beta chains listed next were all sequenced from one sample in a study of spatial heterogeneity in lung cancer (dated by TCRdb to the late 2010s). Overall study outcomes, separate from this receptor: The tumor nonsynonymous mutation count correlated with the number of expanded alpha and beta TCRs within the tumor.

Library generation was performed with 5' RACE. Sequencing was performed on a NextSeq 500. Clones were called with MiXCR by TCRdb after fastp trimmed the public reads at Q25, and only in-frame beta chains were retained. Entries are consolidated by CDR3 protein sequence, retaining the most common genes and DNA. The sample has several thousand distinct CDR3 sequences on record, roughly 12% of them singletons. The biggest ten clones account for about a quarter of the sample. Interpreted using the paper, the time point label stands for: sample taken at primary tumor resection. Antigens of these TCRs are unknown. Sequenced here: lung tumor tissue, sampled at surgery. These receptor sequences come from a male donor with early-stage non-small cell lung cancer.

Many counts were recorded for this clonotype. This beta chain turned up in a library designed for alpha chains; as an off-target read, its abundance says little. This sequence joins TRBV3-1 and TRBJ2-7; D not certain. The CDR3 runs to 12 residues. CDR1 is LGHDT and CDR2 is YNNKEL in the germline V gene (reference sequence). V was clipped by 2 bases and J by 6 bases, with 8 bases between them. The DNA for the CDR3 is TGTGCCAGCAGCCAACGAGGCTCCGAGCAGTACTTC. Translation: CASSQRGSEQYF.

This clonotype was picked up many times. This beta chain is a stray sequence in a library constructed for alpha chains; its clone size is not meaningful. This chain joins TRBV28 and TRBJ1-3; the D is unclear. CDR3 length equals 15 residues. Germline values: CDR1 MDHEN, CDR2 SYDVKM. V shed 7 bases and J shed 4 bases, with 17 bases lying between them. The DNA of the CDR3 is TGTGCCAGCACCCTCCCCGGTGGGTTAGGAAACACCATATATTTT. This codes for CASTLPGGLGNTIYF.

This clonotype was detected many times. For a library built for alpha chains, this beta chain is a stray read; little rests on its size. The chain carries TRBV7-3 and TRBJ2-5; D may be TRBD1 (6 bases). This CDR3 region has 16 residues. Deletions cut 5 bases from V and 5 bases from J, with 21 bases between. Germline V gene lookup returns CDR1 SGHTA and CDR2 FQGTGA. As DNA, the CDR3 is TGTGCCAGCAGCCCAACCGACAGGAACAAGAGGGAGACCCAGTACTTC. It translates to CASSPTDRNKRETQYF.

Judged by abundance, this clonotype is medium-sized. This beta chain lies outside the target of a library built for alpha chains; its clone size means little. The rearrangement links TRBV5-1 to TRBJ2-1; D is tentatively TRBD1 or TRBD2 (5 bases each). The germline V gene encodes CDR1 SGHRS and CDR2 YFSETQ. This CDR3 is 14 amino acids long. V was clipped by 0 bases and J by 4 bases, with 8 bases between them. For the CDR3, the DNA is TGCGCCAGCAGCTTGGAGGGACGTTACAATGAGCAGTTCTTC. It encodes CASSLEGRYNEQFF.

This clonotype has a handful of counts. Found in a library prepared for alpha chains, this beta chain is an off-target read, and its abundance has little meaning. CDR3 residues: CASSYGVTEAFF. CDR3 sequence (DNA): TGTGCCAGCAGTTACGGGGTTACTGAAGCTTTCTTT. The gene calls are TRBV6-2 or TRBV6-3 and TRBJ1-1; D is uncertain. The V gene lost 2 bases and the J gene lost 5 bases, with 6 bases spanning the gap. The CDR3 loop spans 12 amino acids. CDR1 is MNHEY and CDR2 is SVGEGT in the germline V gene.

In this sample, this clonotype turned up many times. Within a library made for alpha chains, this beta chain is off target, and its count is uninformative. The V and J genes are TRBV6-1 and TRBJ1-2; no clear D. V was pared by 1 base and J by 0 bases, with 9 bases between. The CDR3 covers 15 residues. Germline V gives CDR1 MNHNS, CDR2 SASEGT. CDR3 amino acids: CASSEEGRPNYGYTF. The CDR3 nucleotides are TGTGCCAGCAGTGAAGAGGGTCGACCTAACTATGGCTACACCTTC.

This clonotype appeared many times. This beta chain lies outside the target of a library built for alpha chains; its clone size means little. J is TRBJ2-7 and V is TRBV7-8; D remains ambiguous. V was cut by 0 bases and J by 0 bases, with 6 bases left in between. The CDR3 consists of 14 residues. The germline CDR1 and CDR2 sequences are SGHVS and FQNEAQ. CDR3: CASSLARRSYEQYF. The CDR3 coding sequence is TGTGCCAGCAGCTTAGCGCGCCGCTCCTACGAGCAGTACTTC.

This clonotype was seen repeatedly, ten times or more. Since the library was made to target alpha chains, this beta chain is a stray read and its abundance is not meaningful. This sequence joins TRBV9 and TRBJ2-3; 7 nucleotides agree with TRBD2. Trimming took 3 bases from V and 10 from J; bases not matched to a gene: 5. The CDR3 extends over 12 amino acids. Germline CDR1 reads SGDLS; CDR2 reads YYNGEE. In DNA form, the CDR3 reads TGTGCCAGCAGCGGTGAGAGCGGGGCGCAGTATTTT. The encoded protein is CASSGESGAQYF.

This clonotype was counted at least ten times. Little can be read into the size of this beta chain, an off-target read in a library designed for alpha chains. The rearrangement uses TRBV7-9 and TRBJ2-3, with 7 bases matching TRBD2. The CDR3 sequence is 12 residues long. Germline lookup yields CDR1 SEHNR and CDR2 FQNEAQ (reference sequence). Germline trimming cut 5 bases from V and 11 bases from J; bases unmatched to any gene: 7. The CDR3 bases are TGTGCCAGCAGCCGTCAAGCGGGATGGCAGTATTTT. Its translation is CASSRQAGWQYF.

This clonotype was seen repeatedly, ten times or more. Because this beta chain is a stray read in a library intended to capture alpha chains, its abundance should not be given much weight. The chain uses TRBV7-6 and TRBJ1-1; 7 nucleotides match TRBD1. Germline values: CDR1 SGHVS, CDR2 FNYEAQ. The length of the CDR3 is 15 residues. With 5 bases clipped from V and 1 base from J, the junction kept 7 bases outside the gene matches. The CDR3 nucleotides are TGTGCCAGCAGCGGCCCGGGACAGCGGAACACTGAAGCTTTCTTT. Its protein product is CASSGPGQRNTEAFF.